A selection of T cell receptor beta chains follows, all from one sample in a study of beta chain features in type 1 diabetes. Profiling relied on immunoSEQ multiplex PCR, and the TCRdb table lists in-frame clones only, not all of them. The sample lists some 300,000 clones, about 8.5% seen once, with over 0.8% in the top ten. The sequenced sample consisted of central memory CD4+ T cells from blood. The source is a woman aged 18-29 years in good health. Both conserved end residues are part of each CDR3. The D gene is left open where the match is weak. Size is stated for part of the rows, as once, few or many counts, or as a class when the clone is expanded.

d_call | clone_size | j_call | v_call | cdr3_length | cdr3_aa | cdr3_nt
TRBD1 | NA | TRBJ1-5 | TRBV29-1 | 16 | CSVRGTGGNSNQPQHF | TGCAGCGTCCGGGGGACAGGGGGCAATAGCAATCAGCCCCAGCATTTT
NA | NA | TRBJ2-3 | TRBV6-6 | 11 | CASSPTDTQYF | TGTGCCAGCAGTCCCACAGATACGCAGTATTTT
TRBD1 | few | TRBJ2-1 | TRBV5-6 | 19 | CASSQFAGGWARQRNEQFF | TGTGCCAGCAGCCAATTTGCAGGGGGCTGGGCTAGGCAACGCAATGAGCAGTTCTTC
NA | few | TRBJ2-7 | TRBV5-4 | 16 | CASSQDSGTGGYEQYF | TGTGCCAGCAGCCAAGATTCGGGAACGGGTGGTTACGAGCAGTACTTC
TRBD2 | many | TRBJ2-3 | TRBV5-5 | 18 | CASSKTSGRAFGTDTQYF | TGTGCCAGCAGCAAGACTAGCGGGAGGGCCTTTGGGACAGATACGCAGTATTTT
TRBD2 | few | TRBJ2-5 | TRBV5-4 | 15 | CASSPRLAIQETQYF | TGTGCCAGCAGCCCGCGACTAGCAATCCAAGAGACCCAGTACTTC
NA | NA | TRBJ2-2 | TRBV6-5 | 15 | CASRKTQGGIGELFF | TGTGCCAGCAGAAAGACTCAAGGAGGGATCGGGGAGCTGTTTTTT
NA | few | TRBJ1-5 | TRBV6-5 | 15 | CASGGGARGNQPQHF | TGTGCCAGCGGCGGGGGGGCGCGTGGCAATCAGCCCCAGCATTTT
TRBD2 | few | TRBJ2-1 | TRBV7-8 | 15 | CASSLGGRAYNEQFF | TGTGCCAGCAGCTTAGGCGGGAGGGCCTATAATGAGCAGTTCTTC
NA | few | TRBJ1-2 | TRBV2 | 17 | CASSYFLAGANNYGYTF | TGTGCCAGCAGCTACTTTCTGGCAGGGGCCAACAACTATGGCTACACCTTC
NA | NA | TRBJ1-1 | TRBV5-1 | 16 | CASSQDSRRVNTEAFF | TGCGCCAGCAGCCAGGACTCCCGGCGGGTGAACACTGAAGCTTTCTTT
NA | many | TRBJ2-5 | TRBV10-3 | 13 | CAICAGLQETQYF | TGTGCCATCTGCGCAGGGCTTCAAGAGACCCAGTACTTC
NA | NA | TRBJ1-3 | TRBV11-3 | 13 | CASSNWAGNTIYF | TGTGCCAGCAGTAACTGGGCCGGAAACACCATATATTTT
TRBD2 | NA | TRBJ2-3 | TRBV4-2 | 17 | CASSQGLAGTLTDTQYF | TGTGCCAGCAGCCAAGGGCTAGCGGGAACACTCACAGATACGCAGTATTTT
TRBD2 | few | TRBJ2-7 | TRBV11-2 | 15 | CASSFTREGNYEQYF | TGTGCCAGCAGCTTCACCCGGGAGGGGAACTACGAGCAGTACTTC
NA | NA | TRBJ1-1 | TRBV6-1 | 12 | CASTTANTEAFF | TGTGCCAGCACGACAGCCAACACTGAAGCTTTCTTT
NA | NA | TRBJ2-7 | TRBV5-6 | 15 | CASSRRPGAAYEQYF | TGTGCCAGCAGCCGAAGACCCGGGGCGGCCTACGAGCAGTACTTC
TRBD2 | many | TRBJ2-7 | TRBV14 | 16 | CASSQDRGSGTYEQYF | TGTGCCAGCAGCCAAGACAGGGGTAGCGGGACCTACGAGCAGTACTTC
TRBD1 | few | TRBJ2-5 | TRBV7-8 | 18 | CASSLVGTGGRRLETQYF | TGTGCCAGCAGCCTAGTCGGGACAGGGGGCAGGAGGTTAGAGACCCAGTACTTC
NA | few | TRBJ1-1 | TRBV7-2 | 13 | CASSLLGPTEAFF | TGTGCCAGCAGCTTACTAGGGCCCACTGAAGCTTTCTTT
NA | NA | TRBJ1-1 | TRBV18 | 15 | CASSSARGPNTEAFF | TGTGCCAGCTCCTCAGCCAGGGGCCCGAACACTGAAGCTTTCTTT
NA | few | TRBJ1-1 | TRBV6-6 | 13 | CASREGKNTEAFF | TGTGCCAGCAGGGAAGGCAAGAACACTGAAGCTTTCTTT
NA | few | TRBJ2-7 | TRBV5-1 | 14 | CASSEPGSPGEQYF | TGCGCCAGCAGCGAACCAGGATCGCCGGGCGAGCAGTACTTC
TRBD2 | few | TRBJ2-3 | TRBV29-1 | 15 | CSVAPSGGGTDTQYF | TGCAGCGTTGCCCCTAGCGGGGGGGGCACAGATACGCAGTATTTT
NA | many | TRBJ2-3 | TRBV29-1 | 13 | CSVDDGGTDTQYF | TGCAGCGTTGATGACGGGGGCACAGATACGCAGTATTTT
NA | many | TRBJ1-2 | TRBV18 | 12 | CASSPEVYGYTF | TGTGCCAGCTCACCAGAGGTGTATGGCTACACCTTC
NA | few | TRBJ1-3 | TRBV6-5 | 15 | CASTYTAGSGNTIYF | TGTGCCAGCACCTACACCGCAGGGTCTGGAAACACCATATATTTT
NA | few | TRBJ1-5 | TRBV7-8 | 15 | CASSSLVSGGGTQHF | TGTGCCAGCAGCTCCCTGGTGTCGGGGGGGGGAACCCAGCATTTT
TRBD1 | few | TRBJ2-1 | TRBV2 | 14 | CARQDRPSHNEQFF | TGTGCCAGACAGGACAGGCCGTCCCACAATGAGCAGTTCTTC
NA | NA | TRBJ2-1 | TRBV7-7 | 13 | CASSPGGYNEQFF | TGTGCCAGCAGCCCCGGAGGCTACAATGAGCAGTTCTTC
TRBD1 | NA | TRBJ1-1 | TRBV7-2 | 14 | CASRGGGYSTEAFF | TGTGCCAGCCGAGGGGGCGGTTATAGCACTGAAGCTTTCTTT
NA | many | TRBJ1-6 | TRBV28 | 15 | CASSYLRERGSPLHF | TGTGCCAGCAGTTATCTCCGGGAGAGGGGTTCACCCCTCCACTTT
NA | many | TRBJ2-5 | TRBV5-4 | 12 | CASSSGRETQYF | TGTGCCAGCAGCTCCGGCCGAGAGACCCAGTACTTC
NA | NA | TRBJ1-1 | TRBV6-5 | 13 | CASSSGRHTEAFF | TGTGCCAGCAGTTCCGGCAGGCACACTGAAGCTTTCTTT